These T cell receptor beta chains were read from a single sample in a study of cytomegalovirus exposure and HLA in healthy donors. TCRdb keeps only in-frame clones here, not all; method: immunoSEQ multiplex PCR. The sample consists of around 220,000 clones, over 70% of them appearing once. The sequencing input was PBMCs. The receptors here all came from a woman aged 30 to 39 in good health and CMV-seropositive. CDR3s include the opening cysteine and the closing phenylalanine or tryptophan. D genes are given only for firm matches. Size is omitted from some rows. Given values are once, few, many or a class for expanded clones.

j_gene	d_gene	abundance	v_gene	CDR3nt	CDR3aa
TRBJ2-7	-	few	TRBV14	TGTGCCAGCAGCCAAGTCGGACAGTCCTACGAGCAGTACTTC	CASSQVGQSYEQYF
TRBJ2-7	TRBD2	few	TRBV10-3	TGTGCCACAGCCCGACTAGCGGGTTACTACGAGCAGTACTTC	CATARLAGYYEQYF
TRBJ1-2	TRBD1	-	TRBV18	TGTGCCAGCTCACCTGTAGACAGGGAAAGTGGCTACACCTTC	CASSPVDRESGYTF
TRBJ1-1	-	-	TRBV11-2	TGTGCCAGCAGCCGCGATTTAGAAGCTTTCTTT	CASSRDLEAFF
TRBJ1-2	TRBD1	-	TRBV5-6	TGTGCCAGCGGCTACGGGACAGGGGTGTTTGGCTACACCTTC	CASGYGTGVFGYTF
TRBJ1-5	TRBD1	-	TRBV28	TGTGCCAGCAGTTTACCGACAGGGGGCGGCCAGCCCCAGCATTTT	CASSLPTGGGQPQHF
TRBJ2-5	TRBD2	-	TRBV27	TGTGCCAGCTGCCCCGGGGGGGGCCGAGAGACCCAGTACTTC	CASCPGGGRETQYF
TRBJ2-7	-	-	TRBV13	TGTGCCAGCAGCCGCCGGGAGTCAGACTCCTACGAGCAGTACTTC	CASSRRESDSYEQYF
TRBJ2-7	-	-	TRBV11-2	TGTGCCAGCAGCTTGCCCGGGACACTCTCCTACGAGCAGTACTTC	CASSLPGTLSYEQYF
TRBJ2-2	-	-	TRBV30	TGTGCCTGGAGTCTGGACAGTGCGAACACCGGGGAGCTGTTTTTT	CAWSLDSANTGELFF
TRBJ1-2	TRBD1	-	TRBV28	TGTGCCAGCAGAAACAGGGGAGGCTATGGCTACACCTTC	CASRNRGGYGYTF
TRBJ1-1	TRBD1	-	TRBV28	TGTGCCAGCAGCACGACTCGGACAGGGAATGAAGCTTTCTTT	CASSTTRTGNEAFF
TRBJ1-2	-	-	TRBV9	TGTGCCAGCAGCGGGGACTCAAAGGGCTATGGCTACACCTTC	CASSGDSKGYGYTF
TRBJ2-7	TRBD2	-	TRBV5-5	TGTGCCAGCAGCTTGCAGGGAGGGAGCAGGTCCTACGAGCAGTACTTC	CASSLQGGSRSYEQYF
TRBJ2-7	-	-	TRBV27	TGTGCCAGCAGTTTATCTTGGGGTGGCGAGCAGTACTTC	CASSLSWGGEQYF
TRBJ2-1	-	-	TRBV28	TGTGCCAGCAGACCCAGGAGGAGTAGGGATGAGCAGTTCTTC	CASRPRRSRDEQFF
TRBJ1-2	-	-	TRBV7-8	TGTGCCAGCAGCTTAGCGGGGTCAGGGGAGAACTATGGCTACACCTTC	CASSLAGSGENYGYTF
TRBJ1-1	-	once	TRBV27	TGTGCCAGCAGTTGGGGCAGGGCGAATACTGAAGCTTTCTTT	CASSWGRANTEAFF
TRBJ1-4	-	-	TRBV9	TGTGCCAGCAGCCCAACCTACGGTCGGGTCCTGTTTTTT	CASSPTYGRVLFF
TRBJ2-7	-	-	TRBV7-6	TGTGCCAGCAGTCCAGACGAGGGCCGTTCCGAGCAGTACTTC	CASSPDEGRSEQYF
TRBJ2-5	-	-	TRBV11-3	TGTGCCAGCAGCTTAGATTCTAGCGTACAAGAGACCCAGTACTTC	CASSLDSSVQETQYF
TRBJ1-4	-	-	TRBV5-1	TGCGCCAGCAGCTCCTTCCAAACAACAGGAGAAAAACTGTTTTTT	CASSSFQTTGEKLFF
TRBJ1-2	-	once	TRBV28	TGTGCCAGCAGTTTAAAACCCTATGGCTACACCTTC	CASSLKPYGYTF
TRBJ2-2	TRBD2	once	TRBV6-1	TGTGCCAGCAGCCCGGCGGGAGTAGTCACCGGGGAGCTGTTTTTT	CASSPAGVVTGELFF
TRBJ2-7	TRBD2	-	TRBV6-5	TGTGCCAGCTGGACCGGGGGGGAGCAGTACTTC	CASWTGGEQYF
TRBJ2-1	TRBD2	-	TRBV7-3	TGTGCCAGCAGCCCGACTAGCGGGAGGTCCTACAATGAGCAGTTCTTC	CASSPTSGRSYNEQFF
TRBJ2-2	TRBD2	-	TRBV30	TGTGCCTGCCCGGGACTAGCGGGTTCCACCGGGGAGCTGTTTTTT	CACPGLAGSTGELFF
TRBJ1-3	TRBD1	-	TRBV30	TGTGCCTGGAGTGAGAACAGGGGTGGAAACACCATATATTTT	CAWSENRGGNTIYF
TRBJ1-1	-	-	TRBV30	TGTGCCTGGAGTGTGGCCGACAGAAACACTGAAGCTTTCTTT	CAWSVADRNTEAFF
TRBJ2-7	-	-	TRBV30	TGTGCCTGGAGTAAATGGGGGCGTGTCTACGAGCAGTACTTC	CAWSKWGRVYEQYF
TRBJ1-1	-	-	TRBV18	TGTGCCAGCTCCCCCCCGGGAAACACTGAAGCTTTCTTT	CASSPPGNTEAFF
TRBJ2-4	-	-	TRBV27	TGTGCCAGCACGGGAGCGGGTGCCAAAAACATTCAGTACTTC	CASTGAGAKNIQYF
TRBJ1-5	-	-	TRBV10-3	TGTGCCATCAGTGAGAACGATTATAGCAATCAGCCCCAGCATTTT	CAISENDYSNQPQHF
TRBJ2-1	-	-	TRBV9	TGTGCCAGTCACTCTCGGGTGAATGAGCAGTTCTTC	CASHSRVNEQFF
TRBJ2-7	-	-	TRBV29-1	TGCAGCGTTAAGGGCAGGGTAGGGTACGAGCAGTACTTC	CSVKGRVGYEQYF
TRBJ2-1	TRBD2	-	TRBV4-3	TGCGCCAGCAGCCATACCTACCCTGGGACTAGCTTAAACAATGAGCAGTTCTTC	CASSHTYPGTSLNNEQFF
TRBJ1-5	TRBD1	-	TRBV5-6	TGTGCCAGCAGCTTCCGGGACAGCTATAGCAATCAGCCCCAGCATTTT	CASSFRDSYSNQPQHF
TRBJ1-2	-	-	TRBV9	TGTGCCAGCAGCTCTTGGACAGAGACTAACTATGGCTACACCTTC	CASSSWTETNYGYTF
TRBJ2-7	-	-	TRBV6-4	TGTGCCAGCAGTGACGCACCCGGTACACTCGACGAGCAGTACTTC	CASSDAPGTLDEQYF
TRBJ1-1	-	-	TRBV29-1	TGCAGCGTTGATGGTGAAGGACGCCCGAACACTGAAGCTTTCTTT	CSVDGEGRPNTEAFF
TRBJ1-5	-	-	TRBV19	TGTGCCAGTAGTACCCACCCCCGGATTTATCAGCCCCAGCATTTT	CASSTHPRIYQPQHF
TRBJ1-2	-	-	TRBV29-1	TGCAGCGTCGCGGATGAGGACAGAAACTATGGCTACACCTTC	CSVADEDRNYGYTF
TRBJ1-1	-	-	TRBV15	TGTGCCACCAGCAGAGAACTGACGAACACTGAAGCTTTCTTT	CATSRELTNTEAFF
TRBJ1-2	-	-	TRBV4-1	TGCGCCAGCAGCCCGCCCTCCAGGGTAGGAGATGGCTACACCTTC	CASSPPSRVGDGYTF
TRBJ1-2	TRBD1	-	TRBV13	TGTGCCAGCAGCCCAGGGACAGGGGGAAACTATGGCTACACCTTC	CASSPGTGGNYGYTF
TRBJ1-1	-	-	TRBV7-2	TGTGCCAGCAGCCTCAGGGGTGGGGCGGGGAACACTGAAGCTTTCTTT	CASSLRGGAGNTEAFF
TRBJ1-4	-	-	TRBV20-1	TGCAGGGCCGGGGACACTGAAAAACTGTTTTTT	CRAGDTEKLFF
TRBJ1-5	TRBD1	-	TRBV6-6	TGTGCCAGCAGTTGGACAGGGAATCAGCCCCAGCATTTT	CASSWTGNQPQHF
TRBJ1-2	TRBD1	-	TRBV28	TGTGCCAGCAGACCATCCCCTCGGGCCGACAGGGCGAGGGACTATGGCTACACCTTC	CASRPSPRADRARDYGYTF
TRBJ2-7	-	-	TRBV25-1	TGTGCCAGCAGCCGGGACTCGGTATACGAGCAGTACTTC	CASSRDSVYEQYF
TRBJ1-1	TRBD1	-	TRBV19	TGTGCCAGTAGTATCAGGGGGCGTGTGGGCACTGAAGCTTTCTTT	CASSIRGRVGTEAFF